The entry below describes one T cell receptor beta chain. What it binds is not known. Germline V CDR1 and CDR2: LGHNA, YNFKEQ. The CDR3 runs to 16 residues. Trimming left V 1 base short and J 5 bases short, with 17 bases between. The data stem from a study of T cells in Graves' hyperthyroidism and ophthalmopathy. Study-wide results and caveats: Separation of ophthalmopathy from stable hyperthyroidism was achieved by a 13 V-J model.

There were TCR beta CDR3 regions amplified from RNA transcripts. HTBI primers were the set used in a first-round RT-PCR of the TCR CDR3. Using its own MiXCR run on the multiplex PCR reads, TCRdb lists one record per CDR3 protein. Found here are a few hundred thousand distinct CDR3 sequences, 46% of them singletons; the top ten hold over 15%. This sequence joins TRBV4-2 and TRBJ2-5; weak D call: TRBD2 (6 bases). The receptor was derived from an adult woman with Graves' disease, either hyperthyroidism or ophthalmopathy (not recorded which). Sequencing was carried out using peripheral blood or thyroid tissue (not recorded which). CDR3 coding DNA: TGTGCCAGCAGCCAAGTGCCACGGGAGACGGAGGAGACCCAGTACTTC. Residues: CASSQVPRETEETQYF.